A single sample gave rise to the 25 T cell receptor beta chains below, sequenced in a study of cytomegalovirus exposure and HLA in healthy donors. PCR involved 60 Vbeta and 13 Jbeta primers. The table came from immunoSEQ multiplex PCR; TCRdb's copy has only in-frame clones and leaves some out. The data show 200,000 or so clones, with approximately 83% seen just once and roughly 0.1% held by the top ten. The sample consisted of PBMCs. All receptors come from a boy aged 2-9 years in good health and CMV-seronegative.

The chain uses TRBV5-1 and TRBJ2-3; 9 nucleotides line up with TRBD2. CDR3 length equals 15 residues. The J segment lost 6 bases and the V segment lost 6 bases, leaving 11 bases of the junction unmatched. Germline V gene lookup returns CDR1 SGHRS and CDR2 YFSETQ. The CDR3 loop is CASKMGGGAADTQYF. CDR3 DNA: TGCGCCAGCAAAATGGGCGGGGGGGCCGCGGATACGCAGTATTTT.

This clone was observed a handful of times. The chain employs TRBV5-4 and TRBJ2-5, with D perhaps TRBD2 (7 bases). Germline V lookup: CDR1 SGHNT, CDR2 YYREEE (reference sequence). The CDR3 loop spans 14 amino acids. V was trimmed by 5 bases and J by 6 bases, leaving 17 bases between them. CDR3 sequence (DNA): TGTGCCAGCAGTCTCCTGGGAGGGGGAAAGACCCAGTACTTC. Translated, it gives CASSLLGGGKTQYF.

This chain connects TRBV11-2 to TRBJ2-3, with D perhaps TRBD1 (6 bases). There are 17 residues in the CDR3. V was shortened by 5 bases and J by 0 bases, with 18 bases between the two germline ends. Germline CDR1 SGHAT, CDR2 FQNNGV. Here the CDR3 reads CASSTGTDSSSTDTQYF. Written as DNA, the CDR3 is TGTGCCAGCAGCACCGGGACGGACAGTTCTAGCACAGATACGCAGTATTTT.

V gene TRBV7-2 combines with J gene TRBJ2-3; possible D gene TRBD2, 5 bases. Germline CDR1 SGHTA, CDR2 FQGNSA. V was trimmed by 1 base and J by 1 base, leaving 18 bases between them. This CDR3 is built from 18 residues. CDR3 sequence reads: CASSLGLNQVGGTDTQYF. The CDR3 DNA reads TGTGCCAGCAGCTTAGGGCTCAACCAGGTGGGAGGCACAGATACGCAGTATTTT.

V gene TRBV27 combines with J gene TRBJ2-1; possibly TRBD2 for D (6 bases). Germline lookup yields CDR1 MNHEY and CDR2 SMNVEV (reference sequence). The CDR3 is made up of 14 amino acids. With 0 bases removed from V and 6 bases from J, the gap between germline ends came to 9 bases. The CDR3: CASSLSRLVNEQFF. The CDR3 region has the DNA TGTGCCAGCAGTTTATCCCGACTAGTCAATGAGCAGTTCTTC.

V is TRBV29-1 and J is TRBJ1-1; 9 nucleotides align to TRBD1. The CDR3 runs to 12 residues. J gave up 7 bases and V 8 bases, and 8 bases lay outside the gene matches. CDR1 and CDR2 from the germline V gene are SQVTM and ANQGSEA. This CDR3 is CSFAQGAGEAFF. In DNA form, the CDR3 reads TGCAGCTTTGCACAGGGGGCAGGTGAAGCTTTCTTT. Combining the CDR3 with reference TRBV29-1 and TRBJ1-1 gives the whole variable domain SAVISQKPSRDICQRGTSLTIQCQVDSQVTMMFWYRQQPGQSLTLIATANQGSEATYESGFVIDKFPISRPNLTFSTLTVSNMSPEDSSIYLCSFAQGAGEAFFGQGTRLTVV.

As for this clone: A read error may account for a junction end that differs from germline. The chain recombines TRBV25-1 with TRBJ1-6; D not certain. Germline CDR1 and CDR2: MGHDK and SYGVNS. The CDR3 spans 15 residues. The CDR3 here is CASSEYTDKNSPPHF. The CDR3 DNA sequence: TGTGCCAGCAGTGAATATACAGATAAAAATTCACCCCCCCACTTT. The variable domain in full, completed from reference TRBV25-1 and TRBJ1-6, reads EADIYQTPRYLVIGTGKKITLECSQTMGHDKMYWYQQDPGMELHLIHYSYGVNSTEKGDLSSESTVSRIRTEHFPLTLESARPSHTSQYLCASSEYTDKNSPPHFGNGTRLTVT.

V gene TRBV10-1 combines with J gene TRBJ2-5, with a tentative D call TRBD1 (5 bases). With 5 bases removed from V and 11 bases from J, the gap between germline ends came to 18 bases. The CDR3 spans 13 residues. Germline V gene data show CDR1 as WNHNN and CDR2 as SYGVQD (reference sequence). The DNA of the CDR3 is TGCGCCAGCAGTAGACAAGGGGTACCGGAGCAGTACTTC. This codes for CASSRQGVPEQYF.

The rearrangement joins TRBV5-4 to TRBJ1-1, with D maybe TRBD1 (6 bases). V was clipped by 3 bases and J by 6 bases, with 18 bases between them. The CDR3 is 15 residues long. Germline CDR1 and CDR2: SGHNT and YYREEE (reference sequence). The CDR3 DNA is TGTGCCAGCAGCTGGGGGCCACAAGGTCGCCCTGAAGCTTTCTTT. The encoded protein is CASSWGPQGRPEAFF.

The J gene is TRBJ1-2, the V gene TRBV2; 10 bases line up with TRBD1. V trimming: 7 bases; J trimming: 3 bases; junction bases outside the gene matches: 8. This CDR3 has 15 amino acids. Germline V gives CDR1 SNHLY, CDR2 FYNNEI. The chain's CDR3 is CASMGTGTGDYGYTF. CDR3 sequence (DNA): TGTGCCAGCATGGGGACCGGGACAGGGGACTATGGCTACACCTTC.

This rearrangement joins TRBV7-9 to TRBJ1-4; TRBD1 agrees at 9 bases. The V gene end was trimmed by 5 bases and the J gene end by 7 bases; junction bases not matched to a gene: 8. CDR1 and CDR2 (germline): SEHNR, FQNEAQ (reference sequence). The CDR3 length is 15 residues. CDR3 sequence (DNA): TGTGCCAGCAGCCCCGGACAGGGGATCCTTGAAAAACTGTTTTTT. This encodes CASSPGQGILEKLFF. Full variable domain (remainder filled in from reference TRBV7-9 and TRBJ1-4): DTGVSQNPRHKITKRGQNVTFRCDPISEHNRLYWYRQTLGQGPEFLTYFQNEAQLEKSRLLSDRFSAERPKGSFSTLEIQRTEQGDSAMYLCASSPGQGILEKLFFGSGTQLSVL.

The V and J genes are TRBV18 and TRBJ1-1; no reliable D call. V was trimmed by 6 bases and J by 3 bases, leaving 11 bases between them. The CDR3 has 13 residues. Germline V gives CDR1 KGHSH, CDR2 LQKENI. The CDR3 DNA reads as TGTGCCAGCTCCGGTTCTCGAGACACTGAAGCTTTCTTT. Encoded protein: CASSGSRDTEAFF. The complete variable domain, with remaining parts taken from reference TRBV18 and TRBJ1-1, reads NAGVMQNPRHLVRRRGQEARLRCSPMKGHSHVYWYRQLPEEGLKFMVYLQKENIIDESGMPKERFSAEFPKEGPSILRIQQVVRGDSAAYFCASSGSRDTEAFFGQGTRLTVV.

This chain links TRBV27 with TRBJ1-5, with D possibly being TRBD1 (5 bases). With 4 bases removed from V and 4 bases from J, the gap between germline ends came to 20 bases. The V gene's germline CDR1 is MNHEY and CDR2 SMNVEV (reference sequence). CDR3 length equals 17 residues. In DNA, the CDR3 is TGTGCCAGCAGTTCCCGGACACGGTTACGAGAAAATCAGCCCCAGCATTTT. Protein product: CASSSRTRLRENQPQHF.

The V call is TRBV18, the J call TRBJ1-2; D is ambiguous. Trimming left V 2 bases short and J 5 bases short, with 9 bases between. CDR3 size: 13 residues. Per the germline V gene, CDR1 is KGHSH and CDR2 is LQKENI. The CDR3 nucleotides are TGTGCCAGCTCACCAACAGACGATTATGGCTACACCTTC. Residues: CASSPTDDYGYTF.

The table lists this clone with a count of one. The chain links TRBV4-3 to TRBJ2-1; 8 bases map to TRBD1. The CDR3 consists of 15 residues. Germline assignment: CDR1 LGHNA and CDR2 YSLEER. Trimming at V came to 4 bases and at J to 7 bases, leaving 9 bases not matched to a gene. The CDR3 sequence: CASSPWDRTSNEQFF. The CDR3 DNA follows: TGCGCCAGCAGCCCATGGGACAGGACGTCTAATGAGCAGTTCTTC.

The V and J genes are TRBV28 and TRBJ1-2; 7 nucleotides line up with TRBD1. Trimming at V came to 4 bases and at J to 6 bases, leaving 5 bases not matched to a gene. The CDR3 consists of 13 residues. Germline CDR1 reads MDHEN; CDR2 reads SYDVKM. The CDR3 loop is CASSYRGRNGYTF. DNA for the CDR3: TGTGCCAGCAGTTACAGGGGCAGGAATGGCTACACCTTC.

The chain combines TRBV4-1 with TRBJ1-6; 7 positions agree with TRBD1. The CDR3 is 14 residues long. Germline-derived CDR1 and CDR2 are MGHRA and YSYEKL. V lost 0 bases to trimming and J lost 15 bases; unmatched junction nucleotides: 8. The DNA for the CDR3 is TGCGCCAGCAGCCAAGATAGACAGGGCAGGCGCCTCCACTTT. Translation: CASSQDRQGRRLHF.

J is TRBJ2-2 and V is TRBV14; no clear D. The V gene lost 1 base and the J gene lost 8 bases, with 8 bases spanning the gap. The germline V gene has CDR1 SGHDN and CDR2 FVKESK. The CDR3 has 13 amino acids. The CDR3 loop reads CASSQVIGGELFF. CDR3 bases: TGTGCCAGCAGCCAAGTTATCGGGGGGGAGCTGTTTTTT. The complete variable domain, with remaining parts taken from reference TRBV14 and TRBJ2-2, reads EAGVTQFPSHSVIEKGQTVTLRCDPISGHDNLYWYRRVMGKEIKFLLHFVKESKQDESGMPNNRFLAERTGGTYSTLKVQPAELEDSGVYFCASSQVIGGELFFGEGSRLTVL.

This clone has a handful of counts. In DNA, the CDR3 is TGTGCCAGCAAAAGGGAGGGGGAACTTGAAGCTTTCTTT. This encodes CASKREGELEAFF. V usage is TRBV2 and J usage is TRBJ1-1; a weak D match, TRBD1 (6 bases). The CDR3 length is 13 residues. V was trimmed by 7 bases and J by 7 bases, leaving 16 bases between them. CDR1 and CDR2 (germline): SNHLY, FYNNEI.

V gene TRBV5-8 combines with J gene TRBJ1-2; 9 nucleotides align to TRBD1. The CDR3 has 15 residues. The trim removed 0 bases at V and 4 bases at J, leaving 4 bases unmatched. Germline CDR1 reads SGHTS; CDR2 reads YDEGEE. The CDR3 region has the DNA TGTGCCAGCAGCTTGGTGACAGGGGGGTCCTATGGCTACACCTTC. Amino acid sequence: CASSLVTGGSYGYTF.

The genes are TRBV4-2 and TRBJ1-5; D not certain. Germline loops: CDR1 LGHNA, CDR2 YNFKEQ. The CDR3 has 15 residues. V lost 4 bases and J lost 6, with 16 bases in between. CDR3 DNA sequence: TGTGCCAGCAGCCTCTCGACCGGGGTTAGTCAGCCCCAGCATTTT. It specifies CASSLSTGVSQPQHF.

V is TRBV5-6 and J is TRBJ1-1; 9 nucleotides line up with TRBD1. The CDR3 has 15 amino acids. Germline assignment: CDR1 SGHDT and CDR2 YYEEEE. V dropped 2 bases and J dropped 5; count of bases not matched to a gene: 7. In nucleotides, the CDR3 is TGTGCCAGCAGCTTTACACAGGGGGCGCGAACTGAAGCTTTCTTT. Its translation is CASSFTQGARTEAFF.

This clone was observed a few times. The chain carries TRBV6-5 and TRBJ1-1; no definite D call. The CDR3 loop spans 14 amino acids. Germline V CDR1 and CDR2: MNHEY, SVGAGI. The V and J ends lost 2 bases and 6 bases respectively, with 13 bases between them. The chain's CDR3 is CASSYIHPVPEAFF. The CDR3, as DNA: TGTGCCAGCAGTTACATTCACCCGGTCCCTGAAGCTTTCTTT.

This clone was counted between two and nine times. The chain combines TRBV10-3 with TRBJ2-1, with TRBD1 identical over 7 bases. The CDR3 has 12 residues. Germline CDR1 is ENHRY and CDR2 is SYGVKD. The V segment lost 11 bases and the J segment 6 bases; nucleotides outside the gene matches: 7. CDR3 protein: CASTDRANEQFF. The DNA for the CDR3 is TGTGCCTCCACAGACAGGGCCAATGAGCAGTTCTTC.

This clone came up a few times. The rearrangement links TRBV7-2 to TRBJ2-7, with D maybe TRBD1 (7 bases). Germline-derived CDR1 and CDR2 are SGHTA and FQGNSA. This CDR3 spans 14 amino acids. The V end lost 5 bases, the J end lost 2 bases, and 13 bases lay between the germline ends. The CDR3 nucleotides are TGTGCCAGCAGCCTAGGCAGGGGGGCCTACGAGCAGTACTTC. Amino acids: CASSLGRGAYEQYF.